The next 21 T cell receptor beta chains were all read from a single sample in a study of T-cell memory formation after mild COVID-19. TCRdb re-called the 5' RACE reads with MiXCR, one entry per CDR3 protein. The sample holds about half a million distinct CDR3 sequences; roughly 18% are singletons and the top ten take 9% to 15%. The sequenced material came from PBMCs or a T cell subset sorted from them (not recorded which). Receptors originate from an adult woman who had mild COVID-19 (a few samples of this study predate the infection). Cell type and time point are not known.

A few counts support this clonotype. The CDR3 loop is CASSFNEAFF. In DNA, the CDR3 is TGTGCCAGCAGCTTTAATGAAGCTTTCTTT. This chain connects TRBV7-9 to TRBJ1-1; no firm D call. Trimming shortened V by 3 bases and J by 7 bases, and 3 bases separated the two germline ends. In germline, CDR1 is SEHNR, CDR2 FQNEAQ (reference sequence). The CDR3 loop spans 10 amino acids.

This clonotype has only a few counts. V gene TRBV3-1 combines with J gene TRBJ2-2; maybe TRBD1 (6 bases). CDR3 length equals 13 residues. Looked up from germline, CDR1 is LGHDT and CDR2 is YNNKEL (reference sequence). The V gene lost 7 bases and the J gene lost 6 bases, with 12 bases spanning the gap. The DNA for the CDR3 is TGTGCCAGCAAGCCCTACAGGGCCGGGGAGCTGTTTTTT. This gives the protein CASKPYRAGELFF.

CDR3 bases: TGCAGTGCTAGACCAAGACAGGGGACTGAAGCTTTCTTT. This translates into CSARPRQGTEAFF. This chain joins TRBV20-1 and TRBJ1-1; 8 nucleotides match TRBD1. Germline assignment: CDR1 DFQATT and CDR2 SNEGSKA (reference sequence). This CDR3 spans 13 amino acids. Unmatched junction bases numbered 4, after V lost 2 bases and J lost 5 bases.

A few counts support this clonotype. This sequence joins TRBV5-1 and TRBJ2-7; TRBD2 matches 9 bases. This CDR3 is built from 17 residues. Per the germline V gene, CDR1 is SGHRS and CDR2 is YFSETQ. J lost 2 bases, V lost 1 base, and 10 bases had no gene match. The CDR3: CASSLYGGLAHTYEQYF. The CDR3 DNA is TGCGCCAGCAGCTTGTACGGGGGACTAGCCCATACCTACGAGCAGTACTTC.

V gene TRBV11-3 combines with J gene TRBJ2-1, with 9 bases that match TRBD2. V trimming: 1 base; J trimming: 6 bases; junction bases outside the gene matches: 4. Germline V CDR1 and CDR2: SGHNT, YENEEA. The CDR3 is made up of 15 amino acids. CDR3 coding DNA: TGTGCCAGCAGCTTAGCCGGCGGGAGGGCCAATGAGCAGTTCTTC. Translating it yields CASSLAGGRANEQFF. The variable domain in full, completed from reference TRBV11-3 and TRBJ2-1, reads EAGVVQSPRYKIIEKKQPVAFWCNPISGHNTLYWYLQNLGQGPELLIRYENEEAVDDSQLPKDRFSAERLKGVDSTLKIQPAELGDSAVYLCASSLAGGRANEQFFGPGTRLTVL.

This clonotype was picked up a small number of times. Germline is not matched at one junction end, which may reflect a read error. The genes are TRBV20-1 and TRBJ1-2; D is ambiguous. The CDR3 has 8 residues. In germline, CDR1 is DFQATT, CDR2 SNEGSKA (reference sequence). CDR3 bases: TGCAGAGTATCCGGGTCCGGATTC. Translating it yields CRVSGSGF.

The chain links TRBV19 to TRBJ1-5; TRBD1 matches 7 bases. From germline, CDR1 is LNHDA and CDR2 SQIVND (reference sequence). CDR3 size: 14 residues. The junction had 7 bases not matched to a gene; V was cut back by 5 bases and J by 6 bases. In DNA form, the CDR3 reads TGTGCCAGTAGTCGGGACAGTAGTTTTCAGCCCCAGCATTTT. This translates into CASSRDSSFQPQHF.

The rearrangement joins TRBV6-5 to TRBJ2-1; D not certain. Germline assignment: CDR1 MNHEY and CDR2 SVGAGI. This CDR3 has 15 amino acids. Trimming pared 2 bases from V and 1 base from J, leaving 9 bases between. CDR3 region: CASSYGPFSYNEQFF. In DNA, the CDR3 is TGTGCCAGCAGTTACGGACCCTTTTCCTACAATGAGCAGTTCTTC.

The chain recombines TRBV6-6 with TRBJ2-7; 8 nucleotides match TRBD2. CDR1 and CDR2 (germline): MNHNY, SVGAGI (reference sequence). The V and J ends lost 10 bases and 6 bases, in that order; junction bases with no gene match: 17. CDR3 size: 15 residues. The CDR3 nucleotides are TGTGCCACCTCGGATCTAGCGGGTGTATCTCGCGAGCAGTACTTC. This translates into CATSDLAGVSREQYF.

This clonotype was found once. The chain uses TRBV9 and TRBJ1-2, with a weak D call TRBD1 (5 bases). From germline, CDR1 is SGDLS and CDR2 YYNGEE. V was pared by 3 bases and J by 4 bases, with 16 bases between. The CDR3 loop spans 15 amino acids. CDR3 amino acids: CASSGGIDRRYGYTF. DNA for the CDR3: TGTGCCAGCAGCGGGGGGATCGACAGACGCTATGGCTACACCTTC. Based on the CDR3 plus reference TRBV9 and TRBJ1-2, the full variable domain is DSGVTQTPKHLITATGQRVTLRCSPRSGDLSVYWYQQSLDQGLQFLIQYYNGEERAKGNILERFSAQQFPDLHSELNLSSLELGDSALYFCASSGGIDRRYGYTFGSGTRLTVV.

This clonotype has just a few counts. With a much larger clone just one base away, this may be a read error. The chain links TRBV6-5 to TRBJ1-1; 10 positions match TRBD1. V was pared by 5 bases and J by 6 bases, with 3 bases of the junction left unmatched. Germline CDR1 reads MNHEY; CDR2 reads SVGAGI. This CDR3 is 13 amino acids long. This CDR3 reads CASSRQGAAEAFF. The CDR3 nucleotides are TGTGCCAGCAGTCGACAGGGGGCTGCTGAAGCTTTCTTT.

CDR3: CSVEDLKWGYNEQFF. The CDR3 nucleotides read TGCAGCGTTGAAGATCTTAAGTGGGGCTACAATGAGCAGTTCTTC. The V gene is TRBV29-1, the J gene TRBJ2-1; no clear D. The CDR3 has 15 residues. Per germline, CDR1 SQVTM and CDR2 ANQGSEA. Between the trimmed V and J ends, which lost 0 bases and 3 bases, there was a span of 12 bases.

The chain joins TRBV28 to TRBJ2-3; D call uncertain. Germline CDR1 reads MDHEN; CDR2 reads SYDVKM. V lost 1 base and J lost 0, with 11 bases in between. CDR3 length equals 16 residues. This CDR3 is CASSLLETSSTDTQYF. The CDR3 DNA reads as TGTGCCAGCAGTTTATTAGAGACTTCTAGCACAGATACGCAGTATTTT.

This clonotype was recorded at least ten times. This chain joins TRBV10-3 and TRBJ2-7; 8 nucleotides align to TRBD1. This CDR3 is 15 amino acids long. Germline CDR1 reads ENHRY; CDR2 reads SYGVKD. With 3 bases clipped from V and 3 bases from J, the junction kept 7 bases outside the gene matches. In DNA form, the CDR3 reads TGTGCCATCAGTGAAGGACAGGGAAGGATCTACGAGCAGTACTTC. Protein: CAISEGQGRIYEQYF.

This clonotype turned up a few times. V gene TRBV30 combines with J gene TRBJ2-1; D call uncertain. Deletions cut 2 bases from V and 6 bases from J, with 14 bases between. Germline V gives CDR1 GTSNPN, CDR2 SVGIG (reference sequence). The CDR3 is 14 residues long. As DNA, the CDR3 is TGTGCCTGGAGTTTCGATTGGGGATCCAATGAGCAGTTCTTC. Encoded protein: CAWSFDWGSNEQFF.

This CDR3 reads CASSLELGRQTQYF. The CDR3 DNA reads TGTGCCAGCAGCTTAGAACTAGGTCGGCAGACCCAGTACTTC. The gene calls are TRBV7-6 and TRBJ2-5; maybe TRBD2 (5 bases). Trimming shortened V by 1 base and J by 6 bases, and 12 bases separated the two germline ends. Germline assignment: CDR1 SGHVS and CDR2 FNYEAQ. This CDR3 comprises 14 residues.

This sequence joins TRBV4-2 and TRBJ1-2, with a possible D match to TRBD1 (6 bases). CDR3 length: 17 residues. Germline V lookup: CDR1 LGHNA, CDR2 YNFKEQ. Trimming shortened V by 1 base and J by 3 bases, and 18 bases separated the two germline ends. CDR3 region: CASSQVLGRGLHYGYTF. The CDR3 DNA reads TGTGCCAGCAGCCAAGTTCTGGGCAGGGGATTACACTATGGCTACACCTTC.

The chain couples TRBV7-9 to TRBJ2-2, with D maybe TRBD2 (5 bases). V lost 5 bases and J lost 1, with 14 bases in between. The CDR3 length is 16 residues. Germline V gene data show CDR1 as SEHNR and CDR2 as FQNEAQ (reference sequence). As DNA, the CDR3 is TGTGCCAGCAGCGGGAGTCGGGCCAGGAACACCGGGGAGCTGTTTTTT. Its protein product is CASSGSRARNTGELFF.

The chain is built from TRBV29-1 and TRBJ2-3; TRBD1 is a possible D gene (6 bases). This CDR3 has 15 residues. V gave up 4 bases and J gave up 1 base, with 15 bases separating them. CDR1 is SQVTM, CDR2 ANQGSEA, per germline. In nucleotides, the CDR3 is TGCAGCGTTGGGGGGCAGCTAGACCGCACAGATACGCAGTATTTT. It encodes CSVGGQLDRTDTQYF.

This rearrangement joins TRBV20-1 to TRBJ2-4; TRBD2 aligns across 7 bases. J lost 2 bases, V lost 5 bases, and 9 bases had no gene match. The CDR3 covers 15 residues. Germline lookup yields CDR1 DFQATT and CDR2 SNEGSKA (reference sequence). CDR3 residues: CSAFDRGESKNIQYF. Written as DNA, the CDR3 is TGCAGTGCTTTCGACCGGGGGGAGTCCAAAAACATTCAGTACTTC.

Points on this clonotype: One end of the junction is discordant with germline, which a read error may explain. This chain connects TRBV20-1 to TRBJ2-7; no clear D. Germline CDR1 is DFQATT and CDR2 is SNEGSKA (reference sequence). The CDR3 is 8 residues long. This CDR3 is CSAPDGNF. CDR3 bases: TGCAGTGCTCCAGACGGAAACTTC.